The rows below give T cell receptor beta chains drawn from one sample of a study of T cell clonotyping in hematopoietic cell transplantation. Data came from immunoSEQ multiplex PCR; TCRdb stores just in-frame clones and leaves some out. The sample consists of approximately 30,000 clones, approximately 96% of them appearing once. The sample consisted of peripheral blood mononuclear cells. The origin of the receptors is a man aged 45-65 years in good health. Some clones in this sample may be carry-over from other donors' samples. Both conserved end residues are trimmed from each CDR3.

ASSLRPENYGYT	TRBV7-8	12	TRBJ1-2
ASRGQGGTEAF	TRBV9	11	TRBJ1-1
ASSLTSTGEGEQF	TRBV7-7	13	TRBJ2-1
SAGQGAGTEAF	TRBV29-1	11	TRBJ1-1
ASNSFRTEAF	TRBV2	10	TRBJ1-1
ASSQDINRQAF	TRBV4-3	11	TRBJ1-1
ASSQSGVSSPLH	TRBV11-2	12	TRBJ1-6
AWRETGLKEPQH	TRBV30	12	TRBJ1-5
ASREGEGLAQH	TRBV2	11	TRBJ1-5
ASSLVGGQNEAF	TRBV5-1	12	TRBJ1-1
ASSTGQGVSEKLF	TRBV5-1	13	TRBJ1-4
ASSQGWARTSDVNQPQH	TRBV4-1	17	TRBJ1-5
AWDRDRGSSGANVLT	TRBV30	15	TRBJ2-6
ASSKLNSGANVLT	TRBV6-5	13	TRBJ2-6
ASSWAGQGAYEQY	TRBV6-5	13	TRBJ2-7
ASSSPGTGGSNYGYT	TRBV5-1	15	TRBJ1-2
SVEEAAGHEQY	TRBV29-1	11	TRBJ2-7
ASSSGGTDTQY	TRBV27	11	TRBJ2-3
ASSSIAVSSYEQY	TRBV7-2	13	TRBJ2-7
ASSLDHNQPQH	TRBV7-8	11	TRBJ1-5
ASSVAPTRNTEAF	TRBV9	13	TRBJ1-1
ASRGGPLGDSEAF	TRBV19	13	TRBJ1-1
ASSVWGNQPQH	TRBV2	11	TRBJ1-5
ASSSPGRDRQNQPQH	TRBV19	15	TRBJ1-5
ASQTREGNGYT	TRBV2	11	TRBJ1-2
ARTPGRRYSGNTIY	TRBV25-1	14	TRBJ1-3
ASSRQGATDTQY	TRBV19	12	TRBJ2-3
ASSFSGSAAF	TRBV6-1	10	TRBJ1-1
ASSLHRSGPQH	TRBV5-6	11	TRBJ1-5
ASVDRVDTEAF	TRBV2	11	TRBJ1-1
ASNRDQETQY	TRBV5-1	10	TRBJ2-5